This TCR beta chain was recovered during a study of T cells in Graves' hyperthyroidism and ophthalmopathy. Across the study: Before treatment of any kind, peripheral blood was taken at initial diagnosis.

What was amplified from RNA transcripts were TCR beta CDR3 regions. HTBI primers were the set used in a first-round RT-PCR of the TCR CDR3. One entry per CDR3 protein, called by TCRdb with MiXCR from the multiplex PCR reads. This sample has over 450,000 distinct CDR3 sequences, with over 15% found just once. Exclusion of a patient resulted from uncontrolled infection, other autoimmune disease, pregnancy or lactation. CDR1 is MNHNS, CDR2 SASEGT, per germline. This CDR3 has 13 amino acids. Unmatched junction bases numbered 4, after V lost 6 bases and J lost 5 bases. This clonotype was counted at least ten times. Its cognate antigen is unknown. Whole-study findings and limits: Patients with ophthalmopathy were separated from those with stable hyperthyroidism by a 13 V-J model. Blood also contained most expanded thyroid clonotypes above 0.001.

V gene TRBV6-1 combines with J gene TRBJ1-1, with 9 bases fitting TRBD1. Material: blood. This clonotype was sampled from a woman under 30 with Graves' ophthalmopathy. In DNA form, the CDR3 reads TGTGCCAGCAGGACAGGGGGGGGAACTGAAGCTTTCTTT. Its protein is CASRTGGGTEAFF.